This TCR beta chain was documented in a study of regulatory T cells in long-lasting Graves disease. This clonotype was recorded at least ten times. CDR3 length: 14 residues. The germline CDR1 and CDR2 sequences are DFQATT and SNEGSKA (reference sequence). Both iRepertoire HTBI primers and Arm-PCR of CDR3 regions were used to build the TCR beta libraries. One entry per CDR3 protein, called by TCRdb with MiXCR from the multiplex PCR reads. This table holds a few hundred thousand distinct CDR3 sequences, roughly 13% found once. Specified time point: newly diagnosed GD, antithyroid drugs for less than 3 months. Generation of the TCR library employed RNA extracted from PBMCs. These same data were also listed under a study on T cells in Graves' hyperthyroidism and ophthalmopathy.

The clonotype comes from a man aged 25 to 45 with Graves disease. The V gene is TRBV20-1, the J gene TRBJ2-1; TRBD2 matches 9 bases. Specimen: peripheral blood mononuclear cells (PBMCs), collected at new diagnosis, from a patient treated with antithyroid drugs. The CDR3 loop is CSAQAGGTYNEQFF. CDR3 DNA sequence: TGCAGCGCCCAAGCGGGAGGAACCTACAATGAGCAGTTCTTC.